This section outlines one TCR beta chain sequence together with its context. The sample comes from a study of blood T cell repertoires in COVID-19. The repertoire was sequenced with immunoSEQ multiplex PCR; TCRdb's copy has only in-frame clones and lacks some. The data hold around 150,000 clones, with approximately 80% observed a single time. The CDR3 loop spans 15 amino acids. Germline CDR1 WNHNN, CDR2 SYGVQD (reference sequence). Unmatched junction bases numbered 12, after V lost 6 bases and J lost 9 bases. The sequenced material came from peripheral blood. The chain recombines TRBV10-1 with TRBJ2-1; 9 bases line up with TRBD2. The receptor comes from an elderly woman with acute or convalescent COVID-19. The DNA of the CDR3 is TGCGCCAGCAGGGATAGCGGGAGCCCTTTCGGTGAGCAGTTCTTC. This codes for CASRDSGSPFGEQFF.